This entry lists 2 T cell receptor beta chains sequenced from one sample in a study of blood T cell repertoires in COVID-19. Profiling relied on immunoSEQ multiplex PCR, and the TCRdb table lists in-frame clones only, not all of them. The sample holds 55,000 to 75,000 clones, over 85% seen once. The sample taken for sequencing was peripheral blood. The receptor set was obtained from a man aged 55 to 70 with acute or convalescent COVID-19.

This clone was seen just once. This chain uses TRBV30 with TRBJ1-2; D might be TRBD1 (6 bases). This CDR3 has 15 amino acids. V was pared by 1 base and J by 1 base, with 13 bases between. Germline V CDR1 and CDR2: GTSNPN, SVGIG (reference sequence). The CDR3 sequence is CAWSDWTAFNYGYTF. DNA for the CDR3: TGTGCCTGGAGTGATTGGACAGCCTTTAACTATGGCTACACCTTC.

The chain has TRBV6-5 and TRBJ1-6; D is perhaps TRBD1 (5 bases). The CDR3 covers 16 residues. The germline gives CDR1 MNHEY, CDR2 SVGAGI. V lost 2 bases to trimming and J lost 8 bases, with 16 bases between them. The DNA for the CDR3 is TGTGCCAGCAGTTACCAGCGGGCAGGGATCCATTCACCCCTCCACTTT. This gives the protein CASSYQRAGIHSPLHF.